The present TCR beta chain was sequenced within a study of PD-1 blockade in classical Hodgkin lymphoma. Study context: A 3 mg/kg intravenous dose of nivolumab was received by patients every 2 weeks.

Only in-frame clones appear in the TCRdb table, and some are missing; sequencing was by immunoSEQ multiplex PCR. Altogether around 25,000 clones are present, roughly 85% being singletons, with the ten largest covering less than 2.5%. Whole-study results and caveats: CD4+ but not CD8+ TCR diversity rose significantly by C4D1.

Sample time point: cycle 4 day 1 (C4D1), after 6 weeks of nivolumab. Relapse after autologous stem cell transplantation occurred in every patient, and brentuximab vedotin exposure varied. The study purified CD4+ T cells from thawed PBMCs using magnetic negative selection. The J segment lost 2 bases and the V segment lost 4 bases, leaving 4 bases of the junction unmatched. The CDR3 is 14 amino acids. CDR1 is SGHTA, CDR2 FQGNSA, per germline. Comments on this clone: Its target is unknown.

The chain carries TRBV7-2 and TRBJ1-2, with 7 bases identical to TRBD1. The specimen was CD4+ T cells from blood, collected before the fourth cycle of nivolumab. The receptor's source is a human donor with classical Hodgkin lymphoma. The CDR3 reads CASSYHRGNYGYTF. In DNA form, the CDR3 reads TGTGCCAGCAGCTATCACAGGGGCAACTATGGCTACACCTTC.